Given below is one T cell receptor beta chain in context. Its cognate antigen is unknown. With 60 Vbeta and 13 Jbeta primers, the PCR was carried out. Produced via immunoSEQ multiplex PCR; TCRdb's table is partial and in-frame only. The table lists 55,000 to 70,000 clones, 65% to 80% of them singletons. The sample originates from a study of cytomegalovirus exposure and HLA in healthy donors. Findings and caveats of the study: What a later analysis showed was that several of the most significant clusters appeared linked to common viral pathogens.

Germline CDR1 is SEHNR and CDR2 is FQNEAQ (reference sequence). V gave up 1 base and J gave up 0 bases, with 4 bases separating them. The CDR3 covers 14 residues. The V call is TRBV7-9, the J call TRBJ1-5; no clear D gene. Sequences were obtained from PBMCs. This sequence was found in a man between 35 and 55 years old in good health and CMV-seropositive. CDR3 coding DNA: TGTGCCAGCAGCTTAGGGGCTAGCAATCAGCCCCAGCATTTT. Amino acids: CASSLGASNQPQHF.